This note documents a single T cell receptor (beta chain) sequence. The sample is drawn from a study of blood T cell repertoires in COVID-19. Study information: PBMCs, B-cell-depleted T cells, or T cells were the source of the cDNA or gDNA that made up the material.

V was clipped by 3 bases and J by 0 bases, with 5 bases between them. The CDR3 runs 13 residues. CDR1 and CDR2 (germline): MDHEN, SYDVKM. Clones were sequenced by immunoSEQ multiplex PCR, and TCRdb holds only the in-frame ones, with some missing. The profile shows more than 110,000 clones, about four fifths of them singletons. Participants were placed into cohorts based on the clinical history they reported. The chain couples TRBV28 to TRBJ2-5; D not resolved. Input material: PBMCs or T cells enriched from blood (not recorded which). This TCR was recovered from a man aged 35 to 55 with acute COVID-19. CDR3 sequence (DNA): TGTGCCAGCAGTTTCCAGTACCAAGAGACCCAGTACTTC. As protein: CASSFQYQETQYF. The full variable domain, completed using reference TRBV28 and TRBJ2-5, is DVKVTQSSRYLVKRTGEKVFLECVQDMDHENMFWYRQDPGLGLRLIYFSYDVKMKEKGDIPEGYSVSREKKERFSLILESASTNQTSMYLCASSFQYQETQYFGPGTRLLVL.